This TCR beta chain appears in the sequencing data of a study of T-cell reconstitution after alpha-beta-depleted transplantation in children. Unique molecular identifiers were built into the TCRbeta library. Each CDR3 protein is one row after TCRdb ran MiXCR on the PCR reads. This repertoire shows around 380,000 distinct CDR3 sequences, approximately 11% found once; its top ten account for 5% to 6.5%. The sample holds a few counts of this clonotype. Germline lookup yields CDR1 DFQATT and CDR2 SNEGSKA (reference sequence). This CDR3 contains 11 residues. Trimming removed 0 bases at V and 14 bases at J, with 13 bases between.

The rearrangement uses TRBV20-1 and TRBJ1-1; TRBD1 is a possible D gene (6 bases). The receptor's source is a human donor who donated a stem cell graft to a child with acute myeloid leukemia. The starting material was PBMCs from the stem cell graft donor, obtained from the stem cell graft. The CDR3 bases are TGCAGTGCTAGAGAGACAGGACCGGCCTTCTTT. Translation gives CSARETGPAFF.